This T cell receptor beta chain was captured in a study of blood T cell repertoires in COVID-19. On the study more broadly: T cells, B-cell-depleted T cells, or PBMCs provided the cDNA or gDNA that served as material.

V dropped 1 base and J dropped 4 bases, with 7 bases sitting between them. CDR3 size: 13 residues. In germline, CDR1 is SGHTA, CDR2 FQGNSA. Per the authors' pipeline: Amplifying reference gene primers gave estimates of nucleated cell counts. Assay used: immunoSEQ multiplex PCR; TCRdb lists only in-frame clones, some missing. The V and J calls and clone size come from that table; D and trimming were worked out from the DNA. The top ten clones hold 3.2% of a sample with 100,000 to 150,000 clones, around 85% of them seen once. The sequenced sample was peripheral blood. This chain links TRBV7-2 with TRBJ2-5, with D unclear. This sequence originates from an elderly woman with COVID-19, enrolled during active disease. Here the CDR3 reads CASSLGFRETQYF. CDR3 in DNA: TGTGCCAGCAGCTTAGGTTTCAGAGAGACCCAGTACTTC. Drawing the rest from reference TRBV7-2 and TRBJ2-5, the complete variable domain is GAGVSQSPSNKVTEKGKDVELRCDPISGHTALYWYRQSLGQGLEFLIYFQGNSAPDKSGLPSDRFSAERTGGSVSTLTIQRTQQEDSAVYLCASSLGFRETQYFGPGTRLLVL.